The 25 T cell receptor beta chains below were found in one sample sequenced in a study of tumor-infiltrating lymphocytes in primary liver carcinoma. Scientists recovered RNA and DNA together from roughly 20-30 mg of unsorted bulk tissue. A primer in the constant region served to generate TCR beta cDNA from about 470 ng of total RNA. Three-round nested multiplex PCR performed with slightly modified ARM-PCR produced the TCR beta libraries. Rounds one and two of PCR, each of about 10 cycles, were primed with TRBV1-TRBV30 forward primers and a C-beta reverse primer. One entry per CDR3 protein, called by TCRdb with MiXCR from the multiplex PCR reads. The sample shows fewer than 200,000 distinct CDR3 sequences, around 81% of them seen only once. Material for sequencing was tumor tissue from primary liver carcinoma. These receptors were obtained from a man between 35 and 55 years old with primary liver carcinoma and hepatitis B virus infection.

A word on this clonotype: A read error may produce the germline difference seen at one junction end. The V and J genes are TRBV4-2 and TRBJ2-3; 9 bases are a match to TRBD2. The germline CDR1 and CDR2 sequences are LGHNA and YNFKEQ. The CDR3 runs to 19 residues. As DNA, the CDR3 is TGTGCCAGCATCCAATGGGTGGCGGGAGGGCCGGTTGGGACAGATACGCAGTATTTT. This translates into CASIQWVAGGPVGTDTQYF.

In regard to this clonotype: A read error may account for a junction end that differs from germline. CDR3 protein: CASNLKGGLTNRPQHF. CDR3 bases: TGTGCCAGCAACCTAAAAGGGGGACTGACGAATCGGCCCCAACATTTT. This rearrangement joins TRBV11-2 to TRBJ1-5, with a tentative D call TRBD1 (6 bases). The germline CDR1 and CDR2 sequences are SGHAT and FQNNGV. The CDR3 runs 16 residues.

With respect to this clonotype: Germline is not matched at one junction end, which may reflect a read error. The gene calls are TRBV6-1 and TRBJ2-2, with D possibly matching TRBD2 (5 bases). The CDR3 has 15 residues. Germline CDR1 is MNHNS and CDR2 is SASEGT. This CDR3 reads CASSEESGWDGELFF. In nucleotides, the CDR3 is TGTGCCAGCAGCGAAGAGTCGGGGTGGGACGGGGAGCTGTTTTTT.

A note on this clonotype: Its ends do not fully match the called genes, so a read error is possible. The chain uses TRBV4-2 and TRBJ2-7; 11 bases align to TRBD2. Germline V lookup: CDR1 LGHNA, CDR2 YNFKEQ. This CDR3 has 15 residues. CDR3 in DNA: TGTACCAGCAGCCAAGATAGCGGGAGGGACAACGTGCAGTACTTC. This encodes CTSSQDSGRDNVQYF.

The rearrangement joins TRBV28 to TRBJ2-3; D perhaps matches TRBD2 (6 bases). The CDR3 extends over 15 amino acids. V was shortened by 8 bases and J by 1 base, with 16 bases between the two germline ends. Germline-derived CDR1 and CDR2 are MDHEN and SYDVKM. The CDR3 loop is CASLTAGMGTDTQYF. The CDR3 DNA reads TGTGCCAGCCTCACGGCGGGGATGGGCACAGATACGCAGTATTTT.

As concerns this clonotype: The junction does not match germline at one end; this may be a read error. The CDR3 bases are TGTGCCAGCAGCTTATTAGCGAGGGGGACCACAGATACGCAATATTTT. Translated, it gives CASSLLARGTTDTQYF. This chain joins TRBV7-9 and TRBJ2-3, with D possibly TRBD1 on 6 matching bases. CDR1 and CDR2 (germline): SEHNR, FQNEAQ (reference sequence). This CDR3 comprises 16 residues. The full variable domain, completed using reference TRBV7-9 and TRBJ2-3, is DTGVSQNPRHKITKRGQNVTFRCDPISEHNRLYWYRQTLGQGPEFLTYFQNEAQLEKSRLLSDRFSAERPKGSFSTLEIQRTEQGDSAMYLCASSLLARGTTDTQYFGPGTRLTVL.

Details on this clonotype: A much larger clone lies one base from this, so it may be a read error. This rearrangement joins TRBV11-2 to TRBJ2-1; D is unresolved. The V and J ends lost 0 bases and 8 bases respectively, with 14 bases between them. Looked up from germline, CDR1 is SGHAT and CDR2 is FQNNGV. CDR3 size: 15 residues. As DNA, the CDR3 is TGTGCCAGCAGCTTAGAGGTAGGTCGACCCGATGAGCAGTTCTTC. Translated: CASSLEVGRPDEQFF.

On this clonotype: Given the absence of the conserved phenylalanine or tryptophan at the CDR3 end, a read error is likely. Because the CDR3's place on the DNA is in doubt, the DNA is left out and the CDR3 is given as listed by TCRdb. CDR3 amino acids: CASSLDAGDTQYL. This chain links TRBV5-1 with TRBJ2-3; TRBD2 is the table's D call, not checked against the DNA. The CDR3 length is 13 residues, termini included. Germline CDR1 SGHRS, CDR2 YFSETQ.

About this clonotype: At one end the junction does not follow the germline gene, possibly because of a read error. The chain carries TRBV6-5 and TRBJ2-1; the D gene is possibly TRBD2 (6 bases). Per germline, CDR1 MNHEY and CDR2 SVGAGI. CDR3 length: 14 amino acids. DNA of the CDR3: TGTACAAGCAGTTACCAGACTAGTTTTAATGAGCAATTCTTC. Residues: CTSSYQTSFNEQFF.

The sample holds many counts of this clonotype. The chain recombines TRBV28 with TRBJ1-1; D remains unclear. The CDR3 loop spans 15 amino acids. V lost 1 base and J 4 bases, leaving 13 bases between the germline ends. Germline assignment: CDR1 MDHEN and CDR2 SYDVKM. In nucleotides, the CDR3 is TGTGCCAGCAGTTTATTTTCTCTCTCCGGCACTGAAGCTTTCTTT. Translated: CASSLFSLSGTEAFF.

This clonotype has at least ten counts. The gene calls are TRBV4-1 and TRBJ2-1; the D gene is possibly TRBD2 (6 bases). Germline CDR1 reads MGHRA; CDR2 reads YSYEKL. The V gene lost 0 bases and the J gene lost 15 bases, with 21 bases spanning the gap. The CDR3 extends over 15 amino acids. CDR3 protein: CASSQEEGLPNSPFF. CDR3 nucleotides: TGCGCCAGCAGCCAAGAGGAGGGCCTTCCTAATAGTCCGTTCTTC.

As to this clonotype: Compared with germline, one end of the junction differs, possibly owing to a read error. V is TRBV6-5 and J is TRBJ1-4; D unclear. The CDR3 is made up of 14 amino acids. Germline CDR1 reads MNHEY; CDR2 reads SVGAGI. CDR3: CASKMIATNEELFF. The CDR3 DNA is TGTGCCAGCAAAATGATTGCAACTAATGAAGAACTGTTTTTT.

The chain combines TRBV6-1 with TRBJ2-2, with D uncertain. In germline, CDR1 is MNHNS, CDR2 SASEGT. V was shortened by 7 bases and J by 1 base, with 13 bases between the two germline ends. This CDR3 comprises 15 residues. For the CDR3, the DNA is TGTGCCAGCATCACAGCGACTGGGAACACCGGGGAGCTGTTTTTT. This sequence encodes CASITATGNTGELFF.

Comment on this clonotype: At one boundary the junction diverges from the germline segment, which might be a read error. The gene calls are TRBV11-3 and TRBJ1-5; D gene unclear. The CDR3 is made up of 15 amino acids. The germline gives CDR1 SGHNT, CDR2 YENEEA. The CDR3 DNA sequence: TGCGCCAGCAGCTTAGATCTGGGGATGGCTCAGCCCCGGCATTTT. Protein sequence: CASSLDLGMAQPRHF. Full variable domain (outside the CDR3, taken from reference TRBV11-3 and TRBJ1-5): EAGVVQSPRYKIIEKKQPVAFWCNPISGHNTLYWYLQNLGQGPELLIRYENEEAVDDSQLPKDRFSAERLKGVDSTLKIQPAELGDSAVYLCASSLDLGMAQPRHFGDGTRLSIL.

Comment on this clonotype: This may be a read error: a much more frequent sequence differs by one nucleotide. The J gene is TRBJ1-5, the V gene TRBV28, with 8 bases fitting TRBD1. Germline V gives CDR1 MDHEN, CDR2 SYDVKM. The CDR3 spans 16 residues. V dropped 7 bases and J dropped 1; count of bases not matched to a gene: 9. CDR3 DNA sequence: TGTGCCAGCATTACCGGTAGACAGGGGAGCAATCAGCCCCAGCATTTT. Translation gives CASITGRQGSNQPQHF.

As to this clonotype: At one end the junction does not follow the germline gene, possibly because of a read error. The chain links TRBV5-1 to TRBJ2-5; weak D call: TRBD2 (5 bases). This CDR3 region has 15 residues. Looked up from germline, CDR1 is SGHRS and CDR2 is YFSETQ. This chain's CDR3 is CASRLGALRQETQYF. In DNA, the CDR3 is TGCGCCAGCAGGTTGGGAGCACTCCGCCAAGAGACCCAGTACTTC.

To note about this clonotype: One junction end disagrees with the germline gene, perhaps due to a read error. The chain uses TRBV6-2 or TRBV6-3 and TRBJ2-1; D is unresolved. This CDR3 is 16 amino acids long. Germline CDR1 reads MNHEY; CDR2 reads SVGEGT. The chain's CDR3 is CASSHPILSSCNEQFF. The CDR3 DNA reads as TGTGCCAGCAGTCACCCTATCTTAAGCTCCTGCAATGAGCAGTTCTTC.

The chain joins TRBV4-3 to TRBJ2-1; 9 bases line up with TRBD2. V lost 3 bases and J lost 3; bases outside the gene matches: 9. CDR3 length equals 17 residues. CDR1 and CDR2 from the germline V gene are LGHNA and YSLEER. CDR3 loop: CASSHLGTSRSYNEQFF. The CDR3 nucleotides read TGCGCCAGCAGCCATCTCGGGACTAGCAGGAGCTACAATGAGCAGTTCTTC.

For this clonotype: Germline is not matched at one junction end, which may reflect a read error. V and J are TRBV4-1 and TRBJ2-7; a weak D match, TRBD2 (5 bases). The CDR3 runs 14 residues. Germline V gene data show CDR1 as MGHRA and CDR2 as YSYEKL. CDR3 region: CASIQGREGYEQYF. CDR3 nucleotide sequence: TGCGCCAGCATCCAAGGTAGAGAGGGCTACGAGCAGTACTTC.

CDR3 in DNA: TGTGCCAGCAGTGAAAAGGGACTAGAAGTCTTCACAGATACGCAGTATTTT. Translated, it gives CASSEKGLEVFTDTQYF. The rearrangement links TRBV6-1 to TRBJ2-3; 8 nucleotides align to TRBD2. With 2 bases clipped from V and 2 bases from J, the junction kept 9 bases outside the gene matches. The CDR3 length is 17 residues. Germline CDR1 and CDR2: MNHNS and SASEGT.

The rearrangement links TRBV19 to TRBJ1-6; D unresolved. From germline, CDR1 is LNHDA and CDR2 SQIVND (reference sequence). The V and J ends lost 7 bases and 5 bases respectively, with 9 bases between them. The CDR3 contains 13 residues. CDR3 bases: TGTGCCAGTAAACCCCGGAATAATTCACCCCTCCACTTT. This encodes CASKPRNNSPLHF.

The V call is TRBV4-3, the J call TRBJ2-3; 8 bases align to TRBD2. The CDR3 sequence is 15 residues long. The V gene end was trimmed by 0 bases and the J gene end by 15 bases; junction bases not matched to a gene: 14. Germline values: CDR1 LGHNA, CDR2 YSLEER. The CDR3, as DNA: TGCGCCAGCAGCCAAGATCTGGGAGCGGGAGATATGCAATATTTT. Translated, it gives CASSQDLGAGDMQYF.

A note on this clonotype: The junction departs from germline at one end; a sequencing error may be responsible. This sequence joins TRBV6-5 and TRBJ2-1; TRBD2 matches 11 bases. Germline V gene sequence: CDR1 MNHEY, CDR2 SVGAGI. The CDR3 is 16 amino acids. The CDR3 reads CTSGLGTSGYYNEQFF. In DNA, the CDR3 is TGTACCAGCGGTCTGGGGACTAGCGGCTACTACAATGAGCAGTTCTTC.

Turning to this clonotype: This clone may be a read error of a much larger clone one base away. The V call is TRBV6-1, the J call TRBJ2-1; a weak D match, TRBD1 (6 bases). V lost 11 bases, J lost 5 bases, and 19 bases lay in between. Germline V CDR1 and CDR2: MNHNS, SASEGT. There are 14 residues in the CDR3. CDR3 protein: CAGILGDINNEQFF. The CDR3 DNA sequence: TGTGCCGGCATCCTGGGGGACATTAACAATGAGCAGTTCTTC.

A remark on this clonotype: A much larger clonotype is one base distant, so this may be a read error. The chain combines TRBV30 with TRBJ1-1, with D possibly TRBD1 on 5 matching bases. Looked up from germline, CDR1 is GTSNPN and CDR2 is SVGIG (reference sequence). The CDR3 runs 10 residues. The CDR3 sequence is CAWGHLEASF. DNA for the CDR3: TGTGCCTGGGGACATCTTGAAGCTTCCTTT.